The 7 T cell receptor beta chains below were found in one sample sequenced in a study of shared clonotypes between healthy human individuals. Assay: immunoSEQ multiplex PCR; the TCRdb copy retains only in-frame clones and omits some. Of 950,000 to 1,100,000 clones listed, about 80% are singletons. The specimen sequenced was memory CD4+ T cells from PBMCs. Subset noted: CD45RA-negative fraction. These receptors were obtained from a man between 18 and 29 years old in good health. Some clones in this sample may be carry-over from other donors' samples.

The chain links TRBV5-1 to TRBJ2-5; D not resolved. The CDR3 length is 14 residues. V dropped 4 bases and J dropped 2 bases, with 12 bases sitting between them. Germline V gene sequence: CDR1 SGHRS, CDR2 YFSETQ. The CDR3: CASSPRIQQETQYF. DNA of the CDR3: TGCGCCAGCAGCCCGAGGATACAACAAGAGACCCAGTACTTC.

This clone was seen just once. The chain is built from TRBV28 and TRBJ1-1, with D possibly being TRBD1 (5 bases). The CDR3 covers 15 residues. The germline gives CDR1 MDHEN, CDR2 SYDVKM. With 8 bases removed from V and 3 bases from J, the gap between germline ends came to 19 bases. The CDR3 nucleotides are TGTGCCAGCCCCTCCGGGGCAGGGAGATACACTGAAGCTTTCTTT. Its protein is CASPSGAGRYTEAFF.

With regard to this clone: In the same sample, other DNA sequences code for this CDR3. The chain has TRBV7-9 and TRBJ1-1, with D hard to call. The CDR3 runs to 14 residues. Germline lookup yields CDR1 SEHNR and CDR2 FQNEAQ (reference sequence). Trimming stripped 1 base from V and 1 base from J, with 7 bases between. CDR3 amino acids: CASSLGAANTEAFF. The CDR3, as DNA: TGTGCCAGCAGCTTAGGGGCGGCGAACACTGAAGCTTTCTTT.

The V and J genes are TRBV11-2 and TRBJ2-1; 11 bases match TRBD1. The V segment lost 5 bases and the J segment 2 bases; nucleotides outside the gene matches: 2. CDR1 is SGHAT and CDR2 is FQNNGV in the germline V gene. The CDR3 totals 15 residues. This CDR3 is CASSPDRGPYNEQFF. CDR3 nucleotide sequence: TGTGCCAGCAGCCCGGACAGGGGGCCCTACAATGAGCAGTTCTTC.

CDR3 region: CASTSQGTYEQYF. The DNA of the CDR3 is TGTGCCAGCACCTCCCAAGGGACCTACGAGCAGTACTTC. The chain uses TRBV25-1 and TRBJ2-4; D ambiguous. The J call is in doubt because the DNA end fits TRBJ2-7 better. Germline V gene lookup returns CDR1 MGHDK and CDR2 SYGVNS. The CDR3 spans 13 residues.

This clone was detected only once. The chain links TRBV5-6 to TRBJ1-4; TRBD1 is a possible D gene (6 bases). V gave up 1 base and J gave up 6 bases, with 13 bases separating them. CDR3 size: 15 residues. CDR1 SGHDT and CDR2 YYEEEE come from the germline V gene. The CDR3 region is CASSLFAAGDEKLFF. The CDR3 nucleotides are TGTGCCAGCAGCTTGTTTGCGGCAGGGGATGAAAAACTGTTTTTT.

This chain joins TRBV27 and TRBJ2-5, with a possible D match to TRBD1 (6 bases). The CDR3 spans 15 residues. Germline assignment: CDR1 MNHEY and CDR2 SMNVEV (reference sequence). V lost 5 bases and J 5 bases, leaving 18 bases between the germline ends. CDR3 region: CASSQDMGAGETQYF. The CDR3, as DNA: TGTGCCAGCAGTCAAGACATGGGGGCGGGCGAGACCCAGTACTTC.